This entry describes one T cell receptor (beta chain). Its antigen is not known. This record belongs to a study of regulatory T cells in long-lasting Graves disease. Study results and limitations: Results may be inaccurate due to the small sample size.

This sample's time point: persistent/refractory GD, antithyroid drugs over 5 years with positive TRAb. Generation of the TCR library employed RNA extracted from PBMCs. Each patient gave roughly 10 milliliters of EDTA-anticoagulated peripheral blood. V trimming: 2 bases; J trimming: 10 bases; junction bases outside the gene matches: 5. The CDR3 has 14 amino acids. The germline gives CDR1 SGDLS, CDR2 YYNGEE. The TCR beta library used iRepertoire HTBI primers with Arm-PCR amplification of CDR3. One entry per CDR3 protein, called by TCRdb with MiXCR from the multiplex PCR reads. The repertoire holds 700,000 or so distinct CDR3 sequences, with about 32% as singletons.

V usage is TRBV9 and J usage is TRBJ1-6, with TRBD1 matching 8 bases. The clonotype was recovered from a female donor with Graves disease. The source was peripheral blood mononuclear cells (PBMCs), collected when the disease was refractory, from a patient treated with antithyroid drugs. The CDR3 region has the DNA TGTGCCAGCAGCGTGGGCAGGGGGCTCTCACCCCTCCACTTT. This encodes CASSVGRGLSPLHF. The variable domain in full, with the rest retrieved from reference TRBV9 and TRBJ1-6, is DSGVTQTPKHLITATGQRVTLRCSPRSGDLSVYWYQQSLDQGLQFLIQYYNGEERAKGNILERFSAQQFPDLHSELNLSSLELGDSALYFCASSVGRGLSPLHFGNGTRLTVT.